These T cell receptor beta chains were read from a single sample in a study of T cell responses to AZD1222 COVID-19 vaccine. The repertoire was sequenced with immunoSEQ multiplex PCR; TCRdb's copy has only in-frame clones and lacks some. The sample carries about 120,000 clones, 92% recorded once. The source was peripheral blood, collected on day 0 of AZD1222 vaccination. These receptors were collected from an adult in good health. Each CDR3 is given without its conserved first and last residue.

>TRBJ1-3|TRBV5-1
ASRAQTSGNTIY
>TRBJ1-2|TRBV18
ASSPPVKTVWYGYT
>TRBJ1-4|TRBV6-5
ASSYFQDEKLF
>TRBJ1-1|TRBV7-3
ASSLLFYRLPEAF
>TRBJ2-7|TRBV5-5
ASSWGRGTGKQY
>TRBJ2-3|TRBV30
AWSVKGSDTQY
>TRBJ1-2|TRBV24-1
ATSETGQGSYGYT
>TRBJ2-1|TRBV19
ASSFLPGSSDDEQF
>TRBJ1-5|TRBV6-1
ASSEIWGDSNQPQH
>TRBJ2-7|TRBV21-1
ASSKSRRGYEQY
>TRBJ1-4|TRBV5-1
ASSFMTGSEEKLF
>TRBJ1-2|TRBV9
ASSPWDRGDGYT
>TRBJ2-7|TRBV5-1
ASTESSGAYEQY
>TRBJ1-3|TRBV30
AWSITGLVFLSGNTIY